Shown below are 27 T cell receptor beta chains from a single sample sequenced in a study of T cell repertoires in cytomegalovirus infection. The antigens for these receptors are not known. Each CDR3 protein is one row after TCRdb ran MiXCR on the reads. The sample includes fewer than 85,000 distinct CDR3 sequences, around 49% seen only once; the top ten take more than 80%. This specimen consisted of CD8+ T cells from cultured PBMCs, obtained from culture after CMV antigen stimulation. The receptors shown here come from a human donor in good health (CMV status not recorded). Some clones in this sample may be carry-over from other donors' samples.

In its sample, this clonotype was seen once. The chain carries TRBV14 and TRBJ2-7, with D tentatively TRBD1 or TRBD2 (5 bases each). The CDR3 covers 20 residues. With 0 bases removed from V and 4 bases from J, the gap between germline ends came to 28 bases. CDR1 is SGHDN, CDR2 FVKESK, per germline. The CDR3 is CASSQEGDRGHSPFLYEQYF. CDR3 in DNA: TGTGCCAGCAGCCAAGAAGGGGATCGAGGGCACTCACCTTTTCTTTACGAGCAGTACTTC.

V is TRBV12-3 or TRBV12-4 and J is TRBJ1-1, with D unresolved. V was clipped by 2 bases and J by 4 bases, with 8 bases between them. The CDR3 is made up of 13 amino acids. CDR3 nucleotide sequence: TGTGCCAGCAGTTTAAGTAGGCTCACTGAAGCTTTCTTT. This encodes CASSLSRLTEAFF.

This clonotype appeared once. The chain recombines TRBV9 with TRBJ2-6, with D maybe TRBD2 (6 bases). The CDR3 sequence is 16 residues long. Trimming shortened V by 4 bases and J by 2 bases, and 13 bases separated the two germline ends. Germline V gives CDR1 SGDLS, CDR2 YYNGEE. The CDR3 DNA sequence: TGTGCCAGCAGCCCGTCGGGGGTCGCTGGGGCCAACGTCCTGACTTTC. It yields the protein CASSPSGVAGANVLTF.

This clonotype has a count of ten or more. The V gene is TRBV27, the J gene TRBJ2-3; possibly TRBD2 for D (6 bases). From germline, CDR1 is MNHEY and CDR2 SMNVEV (reference sequence). The CDR3 covers 14 residues. Trimming took off 6 bases at V and 8 bases at J, with 18 bases between the two ends. The CDR3 nucleotides read TGTGCCAGCAGCTTGGGGGGATTCGGTGGTACGCAGTATTTT. It specifies CASSLGGFGGTQYF.

The rearrangement uses TRBV30 and TRBJ1-2; no definite D call. Germline-derived CDR1 and CDR2 are GTSNPN and SVGIG (reference sequence). The V gene lost 7 bases and the J gene lost 0 bases, with 12 bases spanning the gap. The CDR3 has 13 amino acids. CDR3 in DNA: TGTGCCTTAGAGAAGGGAACTAACTATGGCTACACCTTC. Its translation is CALEKGTNYGYTF.

This clonotype was found once. The chain carries TRBV7-9 and TRBJ1-4; 9 bases agree with TRBD1. This CDR3 comprises 15 residues. Germline CDR1 and CDR2: SEHNR and FQNEAQ (reference sequence). V shed 4 bases, J shed 7 bases, and the junction held 7 bases outside the gene matches. In DNA, the CDR3 is TGTGCCAGCAGCTCGAAAGGGACAGGGAGTGAAAAACTGTTTTTT. Amino acids: CASSSKGTGSEKLFF.

The chain combines TRBV29-1 with TRBJ2-3, with 8 bases lining up with TRBD2. V dropped 5 bases and J dropped 3; count of bases not matched to a gene: 4. The CDR3 covers 13 residues. Germline V lookup: CDR1 SQVTM, CDR2 ANQGSEA. The CDR3 coding sequence is TGCAGCGTTAGCGGGGGAGAAACAGATACGCAGTATTTT. Translating it yields CSVSGGETDTQYF.

This chain uses TRBV5-6 with TRBJ2-2, with D maybe TRBD2 (6 bases). Germline-derived CDR1 and CDR2 are SGHDT and YYEEEE. Deletions cut 4 bases from V and 6 bases from J, with 19 bases between. The CDR3 loop spans 16 amino acids. The CDR3 bases are TGTGCCAGCAGCGAACTTGGAGGGGAACGGGCCGGGGAGCTGTTTTTT. It specifies CASSELGGERAGELFF.

The chain couples TRBV11-3 to TRBJ2-1, with D tentatively TRBD1 (6 bases). This CDR3 is built from 15 residues. Trimming cost V 3 bases and J 1 base, with 10 bases left between them. The germline V gene has CDR1 SGHNT and CDR2 YENEEA. The CDR3 loop is CASSLGTPSYNEQFF. In nucleotides, the CDR3 is TGTGCCAGCAGCTTGGGGACACCTTCCTACAATGAGCAGTTCTTC.

The table lists this clonotype with a count of one. The chain carries TRBV7-2 and TRBJ2-3; 7 nucleotides align to TRBD2. This CDR3 has 17 residues. Germline lookup yields CDR1 SGHTA and CDR2 FQGNSA. Germline trimming cut 2 bases from V and 1 base from J; bases unmatched to any gene: 9. CDR3 sequence: CASSLSLADSGTDTQYF. The CDR3 bases are TGTGCCAGCAGCTTAAGCCTAGCGGACTCTGGCACAGATACGCAGTATTTT.

The J gene is TRBJ2-1, the V gene TRBV27, with a weak D call TRBD2 (6 bases). The CDR3 consists of 11 residues. V was trimmed by 4 bases and J by 12 bases, leaving 10 bases between them. CDR1 MNHEY and CDR2 SMNVEV come from the germline V gene (reference sequence). The CDR3: CASSYGGRQFF. CDR3 sequence (DNA): TGTGCCAGCAGTTATGGGGGGAGGCAGTTCTTC.

The J gene is TRBJ2-6, the V gene TRBV7-9, with D unclear. This CDR3 region has 16 residues. CDR1 and CDR2 from the germline V gene are SEHNR and FQNEAQ (reference sequence). V dropped 3 bases and J dropped 0 bases, with 9 bases sitting between them. As DNA, the CDR3 is TGTGCCAGCAGCTTTAAGGAGAGCTCTGGGGCCAACGTCCTGACTTTC. The encoded protein is CASSFKESSGANVLTF.

The chain combines TRBV27 with TRBJ2-3; unclear D gene. V was trimmed by 0 bases and J by 0 bases, leaving 7 bases between them. The CDR3 loop spans 15 amino acids. Germline loops: CDR1 MNHEY, CDR2 SMNVEV (reference sequence). Here the CDR3 reads CASSLSAGSTDTQYF. The CDR3 DNA follows: TGTGCCAGCAGTTTATCGGCTGGAAGCACAGATACGCAGTATTTT.

V and J are TRBV7-4 and TRBJ2-1, with TRBD2 identical over 9 bases. The CDR3 has 16 amino acids. V shed 5 bases and J 8 bases; nucleotides not matched to a gene: 13. Germline assignment: CDR1 SGHVT and CDR2 SQSDAQ. CDR3 sequence reads: CASSPVGSGRRDEQFF. CDR3 in DNA: TGTGCCAGCAGCCCCGTAGGGAGCGGGAGGAGAGATGAGCAGTTCTTC.

This clonotype came up many times. V is TRBV6-5 and J is TRBJ2-2, with no clear D. Deletions cut 2 bases from V and 8 bases from J, with 6 bases between. Germline values: CDR1 MNHEY, CDR2 SVGAGI. This CDR3 has 12 residues. CDR3 loop: CASSYGVGELFF. For the CDR3, the DNA is TGTGCCAGCAGTTACGGTGTGGGGGAGCTGTTTTTT.

This clonotype came up a few times. This chain links TRBV7-6 with TRBJ2-7, with 7 bases identical to TRBD2. Germline CDR1 is SGHVS and CDR2 is FNYEAQ. J lost 0 bases, V lost 5 bases, and 7 bases had no gene match. The CDR3 totals 15 residues. The CDR3 spells CASSPPSGSSYEQYF. In nucleotides, the CDR3 is TGTGCCAGCAGCCCCCCTAGCGGCAGCTCCTACGAGCAGTACTTC.

In this sample, this clonotype turned up a few times. The chain couples TRBV27 to TRBJ1-4; D is unclear. V shed 5 bases and J shed 5 bases, with 6 bases lying between them. The CDR3 is 12 amino acids. The germline V gene encodes CDR1 MNHEY and CDR2 SMNVEV (reference sequence). CDR3 protein: CASSPDNEKLFF. CDR3 bases: TGTGCCAGCAGTCCCGACAATGAAAAACTGTTTTTT.

For the CDR3, the DNA is TGTGCCAGCAGTTTACGCCTAGCGGGAGCCAATGAGCAGTTCTTC. It is translated as CASSLRLAGANEQFF. This sequence joins TRBV27 and TRBJ2-1; TRBD2 matches 10 bases. The CDR3 contains 15 residues. Per germline, CDR1 MNHEY and CDR2 SMNVEV (reference sequence). After removal of 2 bases from V and 6 bases from J, the junction contained 4 bases not matched to a gene.

This clonotype came up a few times. The V gene is TRBV4-1, the J gene TRBJ2-7, with D perhaps matching TRBD2 (5 bases). In germline, CDR1 is MGHRA, CDR2 YSYEKL. The length of the CDR3 is 16 residues. Trimming cost V 1 base and J 2 bases, with 15 bases left between them. Written as DNA, the CDR3 is TGCGCCAGCAGCCAAGCGTCGGAGCGGAATACCTACGAGCAGTACTTC. It is translated as CASSQASERNTYEQYF.

The chain employs TRBV11-1 and TRBJ1-4; tentatively, D is TRBD1 (5 bases). CDR1 is SGHAT, CDR2 FQDESV, per germline (reference sequence). The CDR3 covers 15 residues. Trimming took off 3 bases at V and 3 bases at J, with 11 bases between the two ends. The CDR3 bases are TGTGCCAGCAGCTTGGGCCCGGGGGCTAATGAAAAACTGTTTTTT. It translates to CASSLGPGANEKLFF.

This clonotype was recorded a few times. This sequence joins TRBV12-3 or TRBV12-4 and TRBJ2-3; a possible D gene is TRBD2 (6 bases). The V end lost 3 bases, the J end lost 3 bases, and 16 bases lay between the germline ends. The CDR3 consists of 16 residues. CDR3 nucleotides: TGTGCCAGCAGTTTTGGACGGGAGCAGGAAACAGATACGCAGTATTTT. It specifies CASSFGREQETDTQYF.

The table lists this clonotype with a count of one. This CDR3 is CASKGQGNTEAFF. The CDR3 DNA sequence: TGTGCCAGCAAGGGACAGGGGAACACTGAAGCTTTCTTT. The chain carries TRBV27 and TRBJ1-1, with 9 bases lining up with TRBD1. The CDR3 extends over 13 amino acids. J gave up 1 base and V 7 bases, and 1 base lay outside the gene matches. The V gene's germline CDR1 is MNHEY and CDR2 SMNVEV (reference sequence).

In DNA form, the CDR3 reads TGTGCCAGCAGCTCTTTTCGGGCATCTGGGACCGGGGAGCTGTTTTTT. It translates to CASSSFRASGTGELFF. The chain carries TRBV28 and TRBJ2-2, with D uncertain. Trimming shortened V by 6 bases and J by 5 bases, and 19 bases separated the two germline ends. The CDR3 is 16 residues long. Germline V lookup: CDR1 MDHEN, CDR2 SYDVKM.

This chain uses TRBV2 with TRBJ2-1; D is uncertain. The length of the CDR3 is 12 residues. Trimming left V 9 bases short and J 6 bases short, with 12 bases between. Germline-derived CDR1 and CDR2 are SNHLY and FYNNEI. This CDR3 is CARTGSRNEQFF. CDR3 DNA: TGTGCCAGAACCGGTTCGCGCAATGAGCAGTTCTTC.

The sample holds a few counts of this clonotype. V gene TRBV7-8 combines with J gene TRBJ1-5; 8 positions match TRBD1. V lost 5 bases and J lost 2; bases outside the gene matches: 2. This CDR3 has 14 amino acids. Germline V gene data show CDR1 as SGHVS and CDR2 as FQNEAQ. The CDR3 DNA reads TGTGCCAGCAGCCGGGGACAGGGCAATCAGCCCCAGCATTTT. This translates into CASSRGQGNQPQHF.

The chain is built from TRBV6-5 and TRBJ1-6, with D hard to call. Germline CDR1 MNHEY, CDR2 SVGAGI. The CDR3 has 14 amino acids. Trimming removed 0 bases from V and 17 bases from J, with 17 bases in between. CDR3 amino acids: CASSYSGVLTRFHF. The DNA of the CDR3 is TGTGCCAGCAGTTACTCAGGTGTCCTCACCCGTTTCCACTTT.

The chain links TRBV7-8 to TRBJ2-7; TRBD2 agrees at 9 bases. CDR3 size: 14 residues. Trimming removed 4 bases from V and 2 bases from J; junction bases left unmatched: 3. Germline values: CDR1 SGHVS, CDR2 FQNEAQ. CDR3 protein: CASSSSGVTYEQYF. The CDR3 DNA is TGTGCCAGCAGCTCTAGCGGGGTAACCTACGAGCAGTACTTC.